The following is a T cell receptor (beta chain) sequence with its context. Its antigen is currently unknown. This entry is derived from a study of cytomegalovirus exposure and HLA in healthy donors. Study-level points and caveats: The authors later linked a missense DCLRE1C variant to TCR beta V- and J-gene trimming. Upon later analysis, HLA-associated TCR beta chains proved more clonally expanded than other, equally common chains.

The germline gives CDR1 PRHDT, CDR2 FYEKMQ (reference sequence). The CDR3 is 15 residues long. V was pared by 2 bases and J by 5 bases, with 16 bases between. The primer mix had 60 Vbeta and 13 Jbeta primers. Sequenced by immunoSEQ multiplex PCR; TCRdb stores in-frame clones only, minus some. The data hold a few hundred thousand clones, with 80% to 90% observed a single time. This sequence was found in a man aged 25-40 years in good health and CMV-seronegative. V and J are TRBV13 and TRBJ2-7, with D perhaps TRBD2 (6 bases). Sequencing input: PBMCs. CDR3 loop: CASSLRPVRGNEQYF. The DNA of the CDR3 is TGTGCCAGCAGCTTACGTCCCGTCCGGGGGAACGAGCAGTACTTC.